Listed below are T cell receptor beta chains from one sample, sequenced in a study of CD8 T cells in Susac syndrome. TCRdb itself ran the immunoSEQ multiplex PCR reads through MiXCR, one entry per CDR3 protein. The table lists tens of thousands of distinct CDR3 sequences, roughly 93% of them singletons. Sequencing was done on a sample of CD8+ T cells from PBMCs. The receptors derive from a human donor in good health. Both conserved end residues are part of each CDR3. The order of the fields is D gene, clone size, J gene, V gene, CDR3 DNA, CDR3 protein. A D gene is named only where the DNA matches it firmly. Part of the rows lack a size; the others show once, few, many or a class for expanded clones.

. . TRBJ2-5 TRBV2 TGTGCCAGCACTAAAGGGATTTGGGAGACCCAGTACTTC CASTKGIWETQYF
TRBD2 . TRBJ2-1 TRBV14 TGTGCCAGCAGCTCGCAGCGGGAGGGCCCTCATGAGCAGTTCTTC CASSSQREGPHEQFF
. . TRBJ2-1 TRBV12-3/TRBV12-4 TGTGCCAGCAGTTTAGAGCCCACAGTGGGGCAGTTCTTC CASSLEPTVGQFF
. . TRBJ1-5 TRBV19 TGTGCCAGTAGTACGGGAGGCCAGCCCCAGCATTTT CASSTGGQPQHF
TRBD1 . TRBJ2-7 TRBV28 TGTGCCAGCAGAGAGTCGGGACAGGGTTTTTACGAGCAGTACTTC CASRESGQGFYEQYF
. once TRBJ2-2 TRBV2 TGTGCCAGCAGTAAGACCGGGGAGCTGTTTTTT CASSKTGELFF
. . TRBJ2-3 TRBV28 TGTGCCAGCAGTTTTCGGAAGGGGCCAGATACGCAGTATTTT CASSFRKGPDTQYF
. . TRBJ1-1 TRBV5-6 TGTGCCAGCAGCTTGGATTCCGGAGAGGTGAACACTGAAGCTTTCTTT CASSLDSGEVNTEAFF
TRBD1 once TRBJ2-7 TRBV2 TGTGCCAGCAGTAAGCCGGGACAGAGTATCTACGAGCAGTACTTC CASSKPGQSIYEQYF
. . TRBJ1-1 TRBV29-1 TGCAGCGTTGAATTGGGGGTCGAAGCTTTCTTT CSVELGVEAFF
TRBD1 . TRBJ2-1 TRBV7-6 TGTGCCAGCAGCTTATATAAGACAGGGGACAATGAGCAGTTCTTC CASSLYKTGDNEQFF
TRBD1 . TRBJ2-7 TRBV5-6 TGTGCCAGCAGCTTGGGGACAGGGGGCGATTCCCCCTACGAGCAGTACTTC CASSLGTGGDSPYEQYF
. . TRBJ2-1 TRBV15 TGTGCCACCAGCAGAGTAGGTAGCCATTACAATGAGCAGTTCTTC CATSRVGSHYNEQFF
TRBD1 . TRBJ2-7 TRBV7-6 TGTGCCAGCAGCTTAGGGTTGACAGGGGCGGGGTACGAGCAGTACTTC CASSLGLTGAGYEQYF
. . TRBJ2-7 TRBV11-2 TGTGCCAGCAGCCAGTACATGGGGTATGATTACGAGCAGTACTTC CASSQYMGYDYEQYF
. . TRBJ1-1 TRBV7-9 TGTGCCAGCAGCTTGAATGGGCTTCCTAAAGCGCCGAACACTGAAGCTTTCTTT CASSLNGLPKAPNTEAFF
. . TRBJ1-2 TRBV20-1 TGCAGTGCTAGAGACAGGGCCAGGTATGGCTACACCTTC CSARDRARYGYTF
. . TRBJ1-1 TRBV3-1 TGTGCCAGCAGCCCGATAATTGTCCAGGAATTGAACACTGAAGCTTTCTTT CASSPIIVQELNTEAFF
TRBD1 . TRBJ2-5 TRBV4-1 TGCGCCAGCAGCCACGAGACAGGGGCCCAAGAGACCCAGTACTTC CASSHETGAQETQYF